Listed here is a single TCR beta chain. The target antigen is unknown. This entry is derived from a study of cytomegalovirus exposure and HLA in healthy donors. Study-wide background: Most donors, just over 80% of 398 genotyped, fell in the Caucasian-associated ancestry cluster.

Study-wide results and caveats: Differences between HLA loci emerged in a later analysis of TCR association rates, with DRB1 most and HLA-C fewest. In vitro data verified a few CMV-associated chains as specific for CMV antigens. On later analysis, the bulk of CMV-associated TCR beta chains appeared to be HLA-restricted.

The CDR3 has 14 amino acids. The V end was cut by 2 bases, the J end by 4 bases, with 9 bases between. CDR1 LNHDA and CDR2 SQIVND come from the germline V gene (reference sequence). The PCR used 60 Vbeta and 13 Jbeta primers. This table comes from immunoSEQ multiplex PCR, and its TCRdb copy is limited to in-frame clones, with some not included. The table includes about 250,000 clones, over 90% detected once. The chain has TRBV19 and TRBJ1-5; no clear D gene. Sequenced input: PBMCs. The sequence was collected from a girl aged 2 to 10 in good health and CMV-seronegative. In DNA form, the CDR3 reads TGTGCCAGTAGTATAATCCAGGCTAATCAGCCCCAGCATTTT. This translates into CASSIIQANQPQHF.